The rows below give T cell receptor beta chains drawn from one sample of a study of cytomegalovirus exposure and HLA in healthy donors. Method: immunoSEQ multiplex PCR; TCRdb's copy keeps in-frame clones and lacks some. The profile shows approximately 150,000 clones, 76% of them singletons. Sequenced material: PBMCs. All receptors derive from a male donor in good health and CMV-seronegative. CDR3s include the opening cysteine and the closing phenylalanine or tryptophan. Fields, in order: J gene, clone size, V gene, D gene, CDR3 DNA, CDR3 protein. A D gene is named only where the DNA matches it firmly. Clone sizes are given selectively: once, few, many, or a class where the clone is expanded.

j_gene: TRBJ2-1
abundance: once
v_gene: TRBV2
d_gene: TRBD1
CDR3nt: TGTGCCAGCAGGGAGACAGGGGGCCTCCCCACTGAGCAGTTCTTC
CDR3aa: CASRETGGLPTEQFF

j_gene: TRBJ1-5
abundance: -
v_gene: TRBV11-2
d_gene: -
CDR3nt: TGTGCCAGCAGCCAGGGAGAGCGGGTCGGACAGCCCCAGCATTTT
CDR3aa: CASSQGERVGQPQHF

j_gene: TRBJ1-3
abundance: -
v_gene: TRBV6-1
d_gene: TRBD1
CDR3nt: TGTGCCAGCAGGCCGACAGGGGGCAGTGGAAACACCATATATTTT
CDR3aa: CASRPTGGSGNTIYF

j_gene: TRBJ2-5
abundance: -
v_gene: TRBV5-1
d_gene: -
CDR3nt: TGCGCCAGCAGCTTGGGACGGGGTCAAGAGACCCAGTACTTC
CDR3aa: CASSLGRGQETQYF

j_gene: TRBJ1-2
abundance: -
v_gene: TRBV11-2
d_gene: -
CDR3nt: TGTGCCAGCAGCCCAGGGTTCCCTAACTATGGCCACACCTTC
CDR3aa: CASSPGFPNYGHTF

j_gene: TRBJ2-7
abundance: -
v_gene: TRBV19
d_gene: TRBD1
CDR3nt: TGTGCCAGTAGTAGGGGACAGGGCCTCGAGCAGTACTTC
CDR3aa: CASSRGQGLEQYF

j_gene: TRBJ1-1
abundance: -
v_gene: TRBV19
d_gene: TRBD1
CDR3nt: TGTGCCAGTAAGGACCGGGACAGGGGGGACACTGAAGCTTTCTTT
CDR3aa: CASKDRDRGDTEAFF

j_gene: TRBJ2-7
abundance: -
v_gene: TRBV6-6
d_gene: -
CDR3nt: TGTGCCAGCAGTACCAGCAGGAGGAGCTCCTACGAGCAGTACTTC
CDR3aa: CASSTSRRSSYEQYF

j_gene: TRBJ1-4
abundance: -
v_gene: TRBV27
d_gene: TRBD1
CDR3nt: TGTGCCAGCAGTTTAGGACAGGGGGAAAACGAAAAACTGTTTTTT
CDR3aa: CASSLGQGENEKLFF

j_gene: TRBJ2-6
abundance: once
v_gene: TRBV4-3
d_gene: TRBD1
CDR3nt: TGCGCCAGCAGCCAAGGCCGACAGGGGATCGCTGGGGCCAACGTCCTGACTTTC
CDR3aa: CASSQGRQGIAGANVLTF

j_gene: TRBJ2-5
abundance: once
v_gene: TRBV5-1
d_gene: -
CDR3nt: TGCGCCAGCAGACGGACTGGACAAGAGACCCAGTACTTC
CDR3aa: CASRRTGQETQYF

j_gene: TRBJ2-7
abundance: few
v_gene: TRBV5-1
d_gene: -
CDR3nt: TGCGCCAGCAGCCTGGACGTCAGCGAGCAGTACTTC
CDR3aa: CASSLDVSEQYF

j_gene: TRBJ2-7
abundance: -
v_gene: TRBV27
d_gene: TRBD2
CDR3nt: TGTGCCAGCAGTCCAGGGACTAGCGGGAGCTCCTACGAGCAGTACTTC
CDR3aa: CASSPGTSGSSYEQYF

j_gene: TRBJ2-3
abundance: medium-sized
v_gene: TRBV1
d_gene: -
CDR3nt: TGCACCAGCAGCCACCTCGGGAGGGAAGATACGCAGTATTTT
CDR3aa: CTSSHLGREDTQYF

j_gene: TRBJ1-2
abundance: -
v_gene: TRBV9
d_gene: -
CDR3nt: TGTGCCAGCAGCGTAGATCGGGAGAACTATGGCTACACCTTC
CDR3aa: CASSVDRENYGYTF

j_gene: TRBJ1-2
abundance: -
v_gene: TRBV30
d_gene: TRBD1
CDR3nt: TGTGCCTGGAGAGAACCAGGGGGAAACTATGGCTACACCTTC
CDR3aa: CAWREPGGNYGYTF

j_gene: TRBJ1-3
abundance: -
v_gene: TRBV6-5
d_gene: -
CDR3nt: TGTGCCAGCAGTCAGCAGGGTTCTGGAAACACCATATATTTT
CDR3aa: CASSQQGSGNTIYF

j_gene: TRBJ1-5
abundance: -
v_gene: TRBV2
d_gene: TRBD1
CDR3nt: TGTGCCAGCAGTGAATATCGGACAGGGGTCAATCAGCCCCAGCATTTT
CDR3aa: CASSEYRTGVNQPQHF

j_gene: TRBJ1-4
abundance: -
v_gene: TRBV7-9
d_gene: -
CDR3nt: TGTGCCAGCAGCTTAGTGGGCGGGGTTGGAGAAAAACTGTTTTTT
CDR3aa: CASSLVGGVGEKLFF

j_gene: TRBJ2-1
abundance: few
v_gene: TRBV4-2
d_gene: -
CDR3nt: TGTGCCAGCAGCCCCTCGGGCGGGGCCAATGAGCAGTTCTTC
CDR3aa: CASSPSGGANEQFF

j_gene: TRBJ2-1
abundance: -
v_gene: TRBV2
d_gene: -
CDR3nt: TGTGCCAGCAGTGAAGCGGGGCTATCCTACAATGAGCAGTTCTTC
CDR3aa: CASSEAGLSYNEQFF

j_gene: TRBJ1-2
abundance: -
v_gene: TRBV11-2
d_gene: TRBD1
CDR3nt: TGTGCCAGCAGCTCAGGGGGCTCAGACCCTTATGGCTACACCTTC
CDR3aa: CASSSGGSDPYGYTF

j_gene: TRBJ2-2
abundance: -
v_gene: TRBV7-3
d_gene: -
CDR3nt: TGTGCCAGCAGCTTAACACGGGACGGGGAGCTGTTTTTT
CDR3aa: CASSLTRDGELFF

j_gene: TRBJ1-2
abundance: -
v_gene: TRBV19
d_gene: TRBD1
CDR3nt: TGTGCCAGTAGTGACCCAGGGACAGGTACGAGCTACACCTTC
CDR3aa: CASSDPGTGTSYTF

j_gene: TRBJ1-6
abundance: few
v_gene: TRBV7-9
d_gene: -
CDR3nt: TGTGCCAGCAGCTTAGATTTGGGGGGTAATTCACCCCTCCACTTT
CDR3aa: CASSLDLGGNSPLHF